The present entry profiles one TCR beta chain with its context. Its antigen remains unidentified. The data were obtained in a study of T cell responses to AZD1222 COVID-19 vaccine. Whole-study findings and limits: Targeting of unmutated variant regions was reportedly seen in nearly half of spike-specific TCRs.

Assay used: immunoSEQ multiplex PCR; TCRdb lists only in-frame clones, some missing. The sample lists about 81,000 clones; 70% to 90% were seen once. Germline-derived CDR1 and CDR2 are MGHRA and YSYEKL. V was clipped by 0 bases and J by 0 bases, with 9 bases between them. The CDR3 is made up of 16 amino acids. This clonotype originated in an adult who received the AZD1222 COVID-19 vaccine. The genes are TRBV4-1 and TRBJ1-3, with D hard to call. Specimen: peripheral blood, collected 28 days after the second AZD1222 dose. CDR3: CASSQEPGISGNTIYF. The CDR3 DNA sequence: TGCGCCAGCAGCCAAGAACCCGGGATCTCTGGAAACACCATATATTTT.